This T cell receptor (beta chain) was sequenced during a study of post-analysis software for immune sequencing data. Study findings and constraints: Compared with controls, patients had more of about 5 TRBV segments, including TRBV5-6, TRBV5-1 and TRBV20-1. Samples sharing a preparation batch grouped tightly together when assessed by F measure. A significant reduction in normalized Chao1 diversity was observed in multiple sclerosis patients versus controls.

Trimming removed 0 bases at V and 2 bases at J, with 12 bases between. The CDR3 loop spans 16 amino acids. Germline-derived CDR1 and CDR2 are SGHTA and FQGNSA. Included in the TCR beta cDNA libraries were unique molecular identifiers. In TCRdb, the PCR reads were re-called with MiXCR into one record per CDR3 protein. Here the sample spans some 700,000 distinct CDR3 sequences, approximately 60% being singletons. The table lists this clonotype with a few counts. Its antigen is as yet unknown. The chain is built from TRBV7-2 and TRBJ2-3, with a possible D match to TRBD2 (6 bases). The sequenced sample was blood. The TCR comes from a girl aged 2 to 9 with multiple sclerosis. CDR3 region: CASSLAKVAATDTQYF. The CDR3 DNA reads TGTGCCAGCAGCTTAGCGAAGGTAGCGGCCACAGATACGCAGTATTTT. The full variable domain, its missing parts supplied by reference TRBV7-2 and TRBJ2-3, is GAGVSQSPSNKVTEKGKDVELRCDPISGHTALYWYRQSLGQGLEFLIYFQGNSAPDKSGLPSDRFSAERTGGSVSTLTIQRTQQEDSAVYLCASSLAKVAATDTQYFGPGTRLTVL.